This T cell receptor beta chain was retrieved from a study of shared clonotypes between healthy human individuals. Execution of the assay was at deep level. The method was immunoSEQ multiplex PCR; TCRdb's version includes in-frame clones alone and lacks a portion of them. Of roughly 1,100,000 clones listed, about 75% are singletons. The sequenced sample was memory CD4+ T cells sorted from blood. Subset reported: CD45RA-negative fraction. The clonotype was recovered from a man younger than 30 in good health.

The CDR3 nucleotides read TGTGCCAGCAGAACAGGGGCCACAGTTGAAGCTTTCTTT. It yields the protein CASRTGATVEAFF. The chain recombines TRBV28 with TRBJ1-1, with TRBD1 matching 7 bases. This CDR3 has 13 amino acids. The germline CDR1 and CDR2 sequences are MDHEN and SYDVKM. V was clipped by 6 bases and J by 7 bases; unmatched bases: 8.